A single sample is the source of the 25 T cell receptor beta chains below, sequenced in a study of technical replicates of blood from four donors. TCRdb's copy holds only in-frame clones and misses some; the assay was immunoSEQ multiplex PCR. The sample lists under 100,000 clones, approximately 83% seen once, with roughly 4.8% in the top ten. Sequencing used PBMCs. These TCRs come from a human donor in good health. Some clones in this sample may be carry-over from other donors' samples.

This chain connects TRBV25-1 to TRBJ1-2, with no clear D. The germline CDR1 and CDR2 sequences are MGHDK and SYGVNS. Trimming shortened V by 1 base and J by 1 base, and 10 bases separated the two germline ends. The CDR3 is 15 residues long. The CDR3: CASSESLGLNYGYTF. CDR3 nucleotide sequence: TGTGCCAGCAGTGAATCGTTGGGCCTTAACTATGGCTACACCTTC.

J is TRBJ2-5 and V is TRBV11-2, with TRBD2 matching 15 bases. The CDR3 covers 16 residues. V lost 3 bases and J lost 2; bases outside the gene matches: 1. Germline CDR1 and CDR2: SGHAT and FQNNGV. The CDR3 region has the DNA TGTGCCAGCAGCTTGGGACTAGCGGGGGGACAAGAGACCCAGTACTTC. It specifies CASSLGLAGGQETQYF.

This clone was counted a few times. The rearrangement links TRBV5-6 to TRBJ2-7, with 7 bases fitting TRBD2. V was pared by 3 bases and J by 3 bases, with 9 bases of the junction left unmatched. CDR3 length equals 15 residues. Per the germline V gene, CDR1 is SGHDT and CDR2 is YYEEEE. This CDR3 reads CASSWGTTGVYEQYF. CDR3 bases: TGTGCCAGCAGCTGGGGGACTACTGGTGTCTACGAGCAGTACTTC.

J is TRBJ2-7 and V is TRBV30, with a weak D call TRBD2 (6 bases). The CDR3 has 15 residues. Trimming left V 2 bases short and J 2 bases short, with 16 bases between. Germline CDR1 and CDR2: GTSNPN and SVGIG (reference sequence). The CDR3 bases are TGTGCCTGGAGTTTCGCGGCGGGGCATGCCTACGAGCAGTACTTC. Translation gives CAWSFAAGHAYEQYF.

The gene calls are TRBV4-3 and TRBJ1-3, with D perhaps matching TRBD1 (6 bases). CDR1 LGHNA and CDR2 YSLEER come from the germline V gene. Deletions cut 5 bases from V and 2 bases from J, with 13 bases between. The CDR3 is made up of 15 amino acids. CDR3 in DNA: TGCGCCAGCAGCAACGAGGGGGTCCCTGGAAACACCATATATTTT. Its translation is CASSNEGVPGNTIYF.

The CDR3 is CASSHPSGDRENIQYF. The CDR3 DNA follows: TGCGCCAGCAGCCACCCTAGCGGGGATAGGGAAAACATTCAGTACTTC. V is TRBV4-1 and J is TRBJ2-4; TRBD2 matches 9 bases. CDR3 length: 16 residues. Germline CDR1 reads MGHRA; CDR2 reads YSYEKL. Losses at the gene ends were 3 bases for V and 5 bases for J; bases not matched to a gene: 8.

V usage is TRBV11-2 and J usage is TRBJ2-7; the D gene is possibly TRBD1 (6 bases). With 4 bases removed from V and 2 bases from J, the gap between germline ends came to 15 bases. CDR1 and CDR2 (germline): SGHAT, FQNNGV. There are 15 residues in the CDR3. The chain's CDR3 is CASSSQQGSAYEQYF. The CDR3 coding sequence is TGTGCCAGCAGCTCCCAGCAGGGGAGCGCCTACGAGCAGTACTTC.

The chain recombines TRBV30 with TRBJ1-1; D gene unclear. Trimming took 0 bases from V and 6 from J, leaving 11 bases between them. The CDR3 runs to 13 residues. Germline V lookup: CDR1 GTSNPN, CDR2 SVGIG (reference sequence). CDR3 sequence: CAWSVGVSAEAFF. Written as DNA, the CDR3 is TGTGCCTGGAGTGTCGGGGTTAGCGCTGAAGCTTTCTTT.

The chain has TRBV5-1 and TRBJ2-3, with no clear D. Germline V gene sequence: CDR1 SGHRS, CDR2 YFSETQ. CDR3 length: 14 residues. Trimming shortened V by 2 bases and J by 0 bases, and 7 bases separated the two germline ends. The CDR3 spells CASSLQTSTDTQYF. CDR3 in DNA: TGCGCCAGCAGCTTACAAACCAGCACAGATACGCAGTATTTT.

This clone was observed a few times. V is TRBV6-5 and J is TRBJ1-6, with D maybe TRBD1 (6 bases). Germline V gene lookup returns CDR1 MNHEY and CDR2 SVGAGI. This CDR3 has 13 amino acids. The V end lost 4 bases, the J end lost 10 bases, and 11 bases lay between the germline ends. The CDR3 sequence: CASSSTGLSPLHF. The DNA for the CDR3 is TGTGCCAGCAGTTCCACAGGGTTATCACCCCTCCACTTT.

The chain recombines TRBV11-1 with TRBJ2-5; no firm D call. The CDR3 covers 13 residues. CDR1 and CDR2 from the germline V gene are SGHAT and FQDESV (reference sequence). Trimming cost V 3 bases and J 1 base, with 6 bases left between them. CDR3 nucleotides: TGTGCCAGCAGCTTGGCTCTCCAAGAGACCCAGTACTTC. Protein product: CASSLALQETQYF.

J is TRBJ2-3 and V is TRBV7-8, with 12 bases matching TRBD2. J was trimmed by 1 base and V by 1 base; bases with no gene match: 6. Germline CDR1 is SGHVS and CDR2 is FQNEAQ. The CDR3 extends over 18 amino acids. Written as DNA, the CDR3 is TGTGCCAGCAGCTTAGGGCTAGCGGGAGGGCCTGGCACAGATACGCAGTATTTT. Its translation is CASSLGLAGGPGTDTQYF.

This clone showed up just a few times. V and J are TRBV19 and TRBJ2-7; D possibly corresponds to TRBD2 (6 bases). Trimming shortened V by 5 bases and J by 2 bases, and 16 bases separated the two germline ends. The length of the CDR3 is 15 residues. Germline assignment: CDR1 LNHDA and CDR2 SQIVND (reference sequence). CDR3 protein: CASSQSGLRAYEQYF. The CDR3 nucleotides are TGTGCCAGTAGTCAATCGGGACTCAGAGCCTACGAGCAGTACTTC.

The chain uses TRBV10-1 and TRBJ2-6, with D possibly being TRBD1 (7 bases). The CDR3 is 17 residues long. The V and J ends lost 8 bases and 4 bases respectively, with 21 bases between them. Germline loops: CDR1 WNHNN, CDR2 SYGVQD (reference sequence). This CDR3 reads CASWGVQGSPGANVLTF. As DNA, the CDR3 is TGCGCCAGCTGGGGGGTACAGGGGAGTCCCGGGGCCAACGTCCTGACTTTC.

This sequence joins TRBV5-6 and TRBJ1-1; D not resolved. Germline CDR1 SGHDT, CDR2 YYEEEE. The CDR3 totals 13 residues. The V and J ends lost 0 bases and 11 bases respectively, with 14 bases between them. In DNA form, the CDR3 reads TGTGCCAGCAGCTTGGCCGCAGGAGGTCGGGCTTTCTTT. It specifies CASSLAAGGRAFF.

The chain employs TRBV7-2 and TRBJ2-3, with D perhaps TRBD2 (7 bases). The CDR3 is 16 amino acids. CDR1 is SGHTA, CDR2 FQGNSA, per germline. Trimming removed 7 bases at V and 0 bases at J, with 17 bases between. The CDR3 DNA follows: TGTGCCAGCACCCCTTGGGGGCGGGAGAGCACAGATACGCAGTATTTT. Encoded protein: CASTPWGRESTDTQYF.

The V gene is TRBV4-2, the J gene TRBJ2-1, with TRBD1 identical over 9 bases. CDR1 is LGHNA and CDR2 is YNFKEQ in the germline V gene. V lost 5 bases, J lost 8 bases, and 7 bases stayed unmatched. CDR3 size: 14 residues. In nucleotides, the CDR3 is TGTGCCAGCAGCGGGACAGGGAGTGTCGATGAGCAGTTCTTC. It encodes CASSGTGSVDEQFF.

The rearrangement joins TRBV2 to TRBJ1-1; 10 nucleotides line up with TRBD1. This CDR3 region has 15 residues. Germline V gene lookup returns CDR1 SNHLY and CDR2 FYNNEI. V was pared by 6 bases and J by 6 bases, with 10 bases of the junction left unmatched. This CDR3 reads CASRPDRGPWAEAFF. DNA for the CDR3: TGTGCCAGCAGACCAGACAGGGGGCCGTGGGCTGAAGCTTTCTTT.

The CDR3 loop reads CASSASGGAQTDTQYF. The CDR3 DNA reads as TGTGCCAGTAGTGCCAGCGGGGGGGCCCAGACAGATACGCAGTATTTT. This chain links TRBV19 with TRBJ2-3, with 10 bases that match TRBD2. Trimming took 5 bases from V and 3 from J; bases not matched to a gene: 8. Germline V gene sequence: CDR1 LNHDA, CDR2 SQIVND (reference sequence). The CDR3 has 16 residues.

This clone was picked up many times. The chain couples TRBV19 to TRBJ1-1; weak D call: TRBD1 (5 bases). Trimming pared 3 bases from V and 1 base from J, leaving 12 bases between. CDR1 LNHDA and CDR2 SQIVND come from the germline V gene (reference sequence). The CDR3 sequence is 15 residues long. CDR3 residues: CASSILGGGNTEAFF. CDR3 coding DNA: TGTGCCAGTAGTATTCTTGGGGGAGGGAACACTGAAGCTTTCTTT.

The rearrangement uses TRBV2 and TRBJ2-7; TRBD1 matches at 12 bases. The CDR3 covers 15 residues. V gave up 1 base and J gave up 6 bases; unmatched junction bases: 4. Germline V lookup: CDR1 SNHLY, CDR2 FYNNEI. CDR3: CASSEVGQGALEQYF. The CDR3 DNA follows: TGTGCCAGCAGTGAAGTGGGACAGGGGGCCCTCGAGCAGTACTTC.

The DNA for the CDR3 is TGTGCCAGTACCTCCTCGGTGGGGGACAGGGAACAGCCCCAGCATTTT. Residues: CASTSSVGDREQPQHF. The V and J genes are TRBV19 and TRBJ1-5, with TRBD1 matching 9 bases. The CDR3 totals 16 residues. Looked up from germline, CDR1 is LNHDA and CDR2 is SQIVND (reference sequence). The J segment lost 7 bases and the V segment lost 7 bases, leaving 14 bases of the junction unmatched.

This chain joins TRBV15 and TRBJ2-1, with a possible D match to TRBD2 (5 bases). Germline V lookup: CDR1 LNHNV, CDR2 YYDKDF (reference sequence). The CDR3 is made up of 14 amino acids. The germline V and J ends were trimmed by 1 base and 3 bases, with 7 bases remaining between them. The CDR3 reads CATSRGEGYNEQFF. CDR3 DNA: TGTGCCACCAGCAGAGGAGAGGGCTACAATGAGCAGTTCTTC.

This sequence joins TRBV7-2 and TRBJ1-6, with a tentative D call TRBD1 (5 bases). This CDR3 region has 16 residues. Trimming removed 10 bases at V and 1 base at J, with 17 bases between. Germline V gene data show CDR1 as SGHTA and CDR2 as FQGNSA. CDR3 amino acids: CATTLRDSSYNSPLHF. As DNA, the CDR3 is TGTGCCACCACCTTGAGAGACAGTTCCTATAATTCACCCCTCCACTTT.

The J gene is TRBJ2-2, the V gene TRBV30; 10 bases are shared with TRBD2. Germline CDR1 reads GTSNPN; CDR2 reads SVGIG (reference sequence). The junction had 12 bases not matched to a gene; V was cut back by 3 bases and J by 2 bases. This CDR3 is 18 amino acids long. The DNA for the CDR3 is TGTGCCTGGAGGCCGGGGTGGACTAGCGGACAAAACACCGGGGAGCTGTTTTTT. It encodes CAWRPGWTSGQNTGELFF. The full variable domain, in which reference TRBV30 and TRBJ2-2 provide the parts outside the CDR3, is SQTIHQWPATLVQPVGSPLSLECTVEGTSNPNLYWYRQAAGRGLQLLFYSVGIGQISSEVPQNLSASRPQDRQFILSSKKLLLSDSGFYLCAWRPGWTSGQNTGELFFGEGSRLTVL.